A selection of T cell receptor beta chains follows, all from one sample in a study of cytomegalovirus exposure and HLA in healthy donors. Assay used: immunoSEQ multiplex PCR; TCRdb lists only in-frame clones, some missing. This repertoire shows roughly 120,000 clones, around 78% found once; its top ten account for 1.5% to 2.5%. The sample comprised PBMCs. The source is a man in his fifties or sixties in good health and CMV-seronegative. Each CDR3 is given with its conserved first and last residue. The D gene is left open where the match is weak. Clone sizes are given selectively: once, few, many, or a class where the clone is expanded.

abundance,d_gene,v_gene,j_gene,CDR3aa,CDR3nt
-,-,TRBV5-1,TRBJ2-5,CASSLTWARRETQYF,TGCGCCAGCAGCTTGACATGGGCCAGAAGGGAGACCCAGTACTTC
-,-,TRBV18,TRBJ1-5,CASSPWGSEGGQPQHF,TGTGCCAGCTCACCGTGGGGCTCGGAGGGTGGTCAGCCCCAGCATTTT
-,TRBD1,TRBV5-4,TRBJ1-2,CASSSLDRATNYGYTF,TGTGCCAGCAGCTCCCTGGACAGGGCCACTAACTATGGCTACACCTTC
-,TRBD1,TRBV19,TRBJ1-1,CASSSGTGDGRTEAFF,TGTGCCAGTTCTTCCGGGACAGGGGACGGTCGCACTGAAGCTTTCTTT
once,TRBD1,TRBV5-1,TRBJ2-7,CASSAGTGSHEQYF,TGCGCCAGCAGCGCCGGGACAGGGAGCCACGAGCAGTACTTC
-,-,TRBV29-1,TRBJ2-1,CSGHRGDTAKNEQFF,TGCAGCGGACACCGTGGGGACACCGCTAAAAATGAGCAGTTCTTC
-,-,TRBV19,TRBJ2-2,CASGPQGRNTGELFF,TGTGCCAGCGGTCCCCAGGGGCGGAATACCGGGGAGCTGTTTTTT
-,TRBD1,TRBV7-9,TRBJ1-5,CASGDRNQPQHF,TGTGCCAGCGGGGACAGAAATCAGCCCCAGCATTTT
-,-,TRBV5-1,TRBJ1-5,CASSFNPDSDQPQHF,TGCGCCAGCAGCTTCAACCCGGACAGTGATCAGCCCCAGCATTTT
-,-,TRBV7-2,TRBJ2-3,CASSDRGARTDTQYF,TGTGCCAGCAGCGACCGGGGGGCTCGCACAGATACGCAGTATTTT
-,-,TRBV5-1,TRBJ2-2,CASSLGRANTGELFF,TGCGCCAGCAGCTTGGGCAGGGCGAACACCGGGGAGCTGTTTTTT
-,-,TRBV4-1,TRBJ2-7,CASSQGRDVGQYF,TGCGCCAGCAGCCAAGGGAGGGATGTTGGGCAGTACTTC
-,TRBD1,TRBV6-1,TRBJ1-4,CASSEDRGREKLFF,TGTGCCAGCAGTGAGGACAGGGGGCGCGAGAAACTGTTTTTT
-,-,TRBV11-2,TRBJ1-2,CASGLQLNYGYTF,TGTGCCAGCGGACTTCAGCTGAACTATGGCTACACCTTC
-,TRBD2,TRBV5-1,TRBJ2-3,CASSPGTSVSTDTQYF,TGCGCCAGCAGCCCTGGGACTAGCGTAAGCACAGATACGCAGTATTTT
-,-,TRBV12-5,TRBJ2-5,CASGWQGGETQYF,TGTGCTAGTGGTTGGCAGGGCGGCGAGACCCAGTACTTC
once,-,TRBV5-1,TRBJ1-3,CASSLSGSNTGNTIYF,TGCGCCAGCAGCTTGTCGGGGTCGAATACTGGAAACACCATATATTTT
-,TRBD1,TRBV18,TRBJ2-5,CASSPTWDRVGETQYF,TGTGCCAGCTCACCTACATGGGACAGAGTGGGGGAGACCCAGTACTTC
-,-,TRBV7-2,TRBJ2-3,CASSPSTDTQYF,TGTGCCAGCAGCCCGTCCACAGATACGCAGTATTTT
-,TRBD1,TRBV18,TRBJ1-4,CASSLRDSNEKLFF,TGTGCCAGCTCACTCCGGGACAGTAATGAAAAACTGTTTTTT
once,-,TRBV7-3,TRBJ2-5,CASSPRSGETQYF,TGTGCCAGCAGCCCCCGGAGTGGGGAGACCCAGTACTTC
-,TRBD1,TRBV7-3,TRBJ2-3,CASSVIGTGRGTQYF,TGTGCCAGCAGCGTGATCGGGACAGGCAGAGGAACGCAGTATTTT
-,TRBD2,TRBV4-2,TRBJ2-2,CASSRSGDANTGELFF,TGTGCCAGCAGCCGAAGCGGGGACGCGAACACCGGGGAGCTGTTTTTT
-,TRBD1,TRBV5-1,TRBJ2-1,CASSLEQTGNNEQFF,TGCGCCAGCAGCTTGGAACAGACAGGGAACAATGAGCAGTTCTTC
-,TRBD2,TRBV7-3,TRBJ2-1,CASSLAGGPPNEQFF,TGTGCCAGCAGCTTAGCGGGGGGGCCACCGAATGAGCAGTTCTTC
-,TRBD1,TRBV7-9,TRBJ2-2,CSSSHTTGAFRANTGELFF,TGTTCCAGCAGCCACACGACAGGGGCATTCCGCGCGAACACCGGGGAGCTGTTTTTT
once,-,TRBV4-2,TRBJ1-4,CASSQDTIEKLFF,TGTGCCAGCAGCCAAGATACGATCGAGAAACTGTTTTTT
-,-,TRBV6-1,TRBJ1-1,CASSARQVGAAFF,TGTGCCAGCAGTGCAAGACAGGTCGGGGCAGCTTTCTTT
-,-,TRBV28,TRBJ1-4,CASSSLDSQLNEKLFF,TGTGCCAGCAGTTCCCTTGACTCACAACTTAATGAAAAACTGTTTTTT
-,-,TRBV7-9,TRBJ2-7,CSSGTGYYEQYF,TGTTCCAGCGGGACAGGATACTACGAGCAGTACTTC
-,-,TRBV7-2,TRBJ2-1,CASSLRGLANEQFF,TGTGCCAGCAGCTTAAGGGGTTTGGCCAATGAGCAGTTCTTC
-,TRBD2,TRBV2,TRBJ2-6,CASGLASGANVLTF,TGTGCCAGCGGACTAGCTTCTGGGGCCAACGTCCTGACTTTC
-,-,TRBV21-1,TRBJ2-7,CASPPYIPGQFSYEQYF,TGTGCCAGCCCCCCTTATATACCGGGACAGTTCTCCTACGAGCAGTACTTC
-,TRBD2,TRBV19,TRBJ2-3,CASSDIAGGGTDTQYF,TGTGCCAGTAGTGATATAGCGGGGGGAGGCACAGATACGCAGTATTTT
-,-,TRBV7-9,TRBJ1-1,CSSSFIEALSEAFF,TGTTCCAGCAGCTTCATAGAGGCCCTATCTGAAGCTTTCTTT
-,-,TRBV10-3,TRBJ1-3,CAISESAGAGNTIYF,TGTGCCATCAGTGAGTCGGCAGGGGCAGGAAACACCATATATTTT
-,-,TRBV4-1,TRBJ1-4,CASSQGLIKRGTNEKLFF,TGCGCCAGCAGCCAAGGGCTAATCAAAAGGGGAACTAATGAAAAACTGTTTTTT
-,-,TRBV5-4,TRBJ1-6,CASSLAGRNSPLHF,TGTGCCAGCAGCTTAGCTGGGAGGAATTCACCCCTCCACTTT
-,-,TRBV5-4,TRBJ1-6,CASSLEGGGRSPLHF,TGTGCCAGCAGCTTGGAAGGGGGAGGGCGGTCACCCCTCCACTTT
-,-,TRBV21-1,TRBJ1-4,CASSGGREKLFF,TGTGCCAGCAGCGGGGGCAGGGAAAAACTGTTTTTT
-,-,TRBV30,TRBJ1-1,CAWKTRNTEAFF,TGTGCCTGGAAAACAAGGAACACTGAAGCTTTCTTT
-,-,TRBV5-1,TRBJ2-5,CASTASGLGETQYF,TGCGCCAGCACTGCCTCAGGCCTTGGGGAGACCCAGTACTTC
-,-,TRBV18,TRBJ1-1,CASSPTRSSGSTEAFF,TGTGCCAGCTCACCCACGAGGAGCAGCGGCAGCACTGAAGCTTTCTTT
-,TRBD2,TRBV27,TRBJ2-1,CASSLILAEYNEQFF,TGTGCCAGCAGTTTGATTCTAGCGGAATACAATGAGCAGTTCTTC
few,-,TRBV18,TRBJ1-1,CASSPRGEDTEAFF,TGTGCCAGCTCACCCAGGGGAGAGGACACTGAAGCTTTCTTT
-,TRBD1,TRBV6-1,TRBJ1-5,CASSEVLRDSNQPQHF,TGTGCCAGCAGTGAAGTCTTACGGGACAGCAACCAGCCCCAGCATTTT
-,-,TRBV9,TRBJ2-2,CASSASGGQLNTGELFF,TGTGCCAGCAGCGCCTCAGGAGGACAGTTGAACACCGGGGAGCTGTTTTTT
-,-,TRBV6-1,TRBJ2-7,CASRQEAAYEQYF,TGTGCCAGCCGACAGGAAGCGGCCTACGAGCAGTACTTC
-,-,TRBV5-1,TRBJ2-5,CASSLGVQGIQETQYF,TGCGCCAGCAGCTTGGGGGTACAGGGAATCCAAGAGACCCAGTACTTC
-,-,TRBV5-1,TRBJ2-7,CASSLAGTHSYEQYF,TGCGCCAGCAGCTTGGCAGGTACACACTCCTACGAGCAGTACTTC
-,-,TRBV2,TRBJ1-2,CASRTRFLEGYTF,TGTGCCAGCAGGACGCGGTTTCTGGAAGGCTACACCTTC
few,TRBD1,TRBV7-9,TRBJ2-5,CSSKTGEETQYF,TGTTCCAGCAAGACAGGGGAGGAGACCCAGTACTTC
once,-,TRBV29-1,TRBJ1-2,CSVGGRGSRHGYTF,TGCAGCGTTGGTGGTCGCGGGAGTAGGCATGGCTACACCTTC
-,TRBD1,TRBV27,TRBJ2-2,CASSLGQGIGELFF,TGTGCCAGCAGTTTAGGACAGGGAATCGGGGAGCTGTTTTTT
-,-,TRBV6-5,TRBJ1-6,CASSYRAGMYNSPLHF,TGTGCCAGCAGTTACCGGGCAGGGATGTATAATTCACCCCTCCACTTT
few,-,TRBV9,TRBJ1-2,CASSPNPEGSGYTF,TGTGCCAGCAGCCCCAACCCGGAGGGATCTGGCTACACCTTC
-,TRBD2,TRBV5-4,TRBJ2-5,CASSLMGGTRKTQYF,TGTGCCAGCAGCTTAATGGGGGGGACGAGGAAGACCCAGTACTTC
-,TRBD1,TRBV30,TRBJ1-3,CAWSVDRRWATIYF,TGTGCCTGGAGTGTGGACAGGCGATGGGCCACCATATATTTT
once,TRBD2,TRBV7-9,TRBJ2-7,CASNLGGLSYEQYF,TGTGCCAGCAATCTCGGGGGGTTAAGTTACGAGCAGTACTTC